Listed below are T cell receptor beta chains from one sample, sequenced in a study of T cells in Graves' hyperthyroidism and ophthalmopathy. Each CDR3 protein is one row after TCRdb ran MiXCR on the multiplex PCR reads. The sample lists hundreds of thousands of distinct CDR3 sequences; over 15% were seen once. Sequencing used blood. These receptors were collected from a woman under 30 with Graves' hyperthyroidism. Each CDR3 is given with its conserved first and last residue. A D gene is named only where the DNA matches it firmly. Clone size is stated in some rows and not others, as once, few, many or a class when expanded.

J | size | D | V | DNA | CDR3
TRBJ2-2 | many | TRBD1 | TRBV6-1 | TGTGCCAGTGGACAGGCGAACACCGGGGAGCTGTTTTTT | CASGQANTGELFF
TRBJ2-2 | many | TRBD2 | TRBV6-5 | TGTGCCAGCAGTCCCTTTACGAGCGGGGGGTCCCCATTCGCGAACACCGGGGAGCTGTTTTTT | CASSPFTSGGSPFANTGELFF
TRBJ1-1 | many | TRBD1 | TRBV5-1 | TGTGCCAGCAGCCTAACAGGGGGTGGCACTGAAGCTTTCTTT | CASSLTGGGTEAFF
TRBJ1-6 | NA | TRBD1 | TRBV28 | TGTGCCAGCAGTTTAAAGGGACAGGGGGGACGGTCACCCCTCCACTTT | CASSLKGQGGRSPLHF
TRBJ1-1 | many | NA | TRBV19 | TGTGCCAGTACCCCCCGGGGGGACACTGAAGCTTTCTTT | CASTPRGDTEAFF
TRBJ2-7 | many | NA | TRBV12-3/TRBV12-4 | TGTGCCAGCAGTCCCCCGGGCGGAACCCACGAGCAGTACTTC | CASSPPGGTHEQYF
TRBJ1-5 | many | NA | TRBV7-8 | TGTGCCAGCAGCTTAGGGTACGGGGGCCTCAATCAGCCCCAGCATTTT | CASSLGYGGLNQPQHF
TRBJ1-2 | many | NA | TRBV14 | TGTGCCAGCAGCCAAGGTGGAGTTTACTATGGCTACACCTTC | CASSQGGVYYGYTF
TRBJ1-1 | many | NA | TRBV19 | TGTGCCAGCACTAGGACGGGGAACACTGAAGCTTTCTTT | CASTRTGNTEAFF
TRBJ2-5 | many | TRBD1 | TRBV10-1 | TGCGCCAGCAGTGAGTCAAGGGCAGGGGGCCAAGAGACCCAGTACTTC | CASSESRAGGQETQYF
TRBJ1-2 | NA | TRBD1 | TRBV9 | TGTGCCAGCAGCGTAGTGGGACAGGGTAACTATGGCTACACCTTC | CASSVVGQGNYGYTF
TRBJ2-7 | NA | TRBD2 | TRBV12-3/TRBV12-4 | TGTGCCAGCAGGACGGGACTAGACGCCTACGAGCAGTACTTC | CASRTGLDAYEQYF
TRBJ2-2 | many | NA | TRBV6-1 | TGTGCCAGCAGCAGGAGGCCCGGGGAGCTGTTTTTT | CASSRRPGELFF
TRBJ2-5 | many | NA | TRBV2 | TGTGCCAGCAGTGAAAGGCCAGCTCTCCAAGAGACCCAGTACTTC | CASSERPALQETQYF
TRBJ1-5 | many | NA | TRBV19 | TGTGCCAGTAGTCCCCGGACCCCCAATCAGCCCCAGCATTTT | CASSPRTPNQPQHF
TRBJ2-7 | many | NA | TRBV4-1 | TGCGCCAGCAGCCAAGATCCGCAGGGGATCTACGAGCAGTACTTC | CASSQDPQGIYEQYF
TRBJ2-5 | many | NA | TRBV2 | TGTGCCAGCAGTCCTACCGGCGGGCGAGAGACCCAGTACTTC | CASSPTGGRETQYF
TRBJ2-7 | many | NA | TRBV2 | TGTGCCAGCAGAATTCACTCGGACAGATCCTACGAGCAGTACTTC | CASRIHSDRSYEQYF
TRBJ2-7 | many | NA | TRBV12-3/TRBV12-4 | TGTGCCAGCACCAACAGGGTAGGCTACGAGCAGTACTTC | CASTNRVGYEQYF
TRBJ1-2 | many | TRBD1 | TRBV6-5 | TGTGCCAGCACCTACCAGGGGGACTATGGCTACACCTTC | CASTYQGDYGYTF
TRBJ1-5 | many | NA | TRBV6-5 | TGTGCCAGCAGTTTCGACAGGTTATTTGGTCAGCCCCAGCATTTT | CASSFDRLFGQPQHF
TRBJ1-5 | NA | NA | TRBV28 | TGTGCCAGCATATGGGCGGGGAGGCAGCCCCAGCATTTT | CASIWAGRQPQHF
TRBJ1-5 | few | TRBD1 | TRBV18 | TGTGCCAGCTCACCTGGGACAGGGCGAGTGGCCAATCAGCCCCAGCATTTT | CASSPGTGRVANQPQHF
TRBJ2-5 | many | TRBD1 | TRBV5-1 | TGCGCCAGCAGCCGTCTTCCGGGACAGTTGAGTACGGAGACCCAGTACTTC | CASSRLPGQLSTETQYF
TRBJ2-2 | many | NA | TRBV6-1 | TGTGCCAGCAGAGTAAGGGTCACCGGGGAGCTGTTTTTT | CASRVRVTGELFF
TRBJ1-2 | NA | TRBD1 | TRBV7-2 | TGTGCCAGCAGCTTAGAATACAGGGGTGGCTACACCTTC | CASSLEYRGGYTF
TRBJ1-1 | many | NA | TRBV7-3 | TGTGCCAGCAGCTTAAGGGGGGGCGCGGGCACTGAAGCTTTCTTT | CASSLRGGAGTEAFF